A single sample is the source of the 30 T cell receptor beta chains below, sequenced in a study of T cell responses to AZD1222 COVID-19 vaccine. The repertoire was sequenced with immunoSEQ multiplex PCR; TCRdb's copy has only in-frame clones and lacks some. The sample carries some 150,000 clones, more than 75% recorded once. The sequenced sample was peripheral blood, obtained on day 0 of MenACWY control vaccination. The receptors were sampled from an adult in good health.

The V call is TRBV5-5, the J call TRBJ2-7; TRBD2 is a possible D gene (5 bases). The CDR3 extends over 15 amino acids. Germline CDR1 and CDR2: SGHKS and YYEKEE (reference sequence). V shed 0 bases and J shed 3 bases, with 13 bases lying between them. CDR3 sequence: CASSLGETRLYEQYF. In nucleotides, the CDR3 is TGTGCCAGCAGCTTGGGGGAGACCCGACTCTACGAGCAGTACTTC.

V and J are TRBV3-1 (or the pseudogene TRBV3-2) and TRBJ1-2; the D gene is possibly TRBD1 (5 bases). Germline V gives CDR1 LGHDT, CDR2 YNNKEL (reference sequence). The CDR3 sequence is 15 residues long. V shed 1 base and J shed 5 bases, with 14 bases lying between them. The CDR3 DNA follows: TGTGCCAGCAGCCAAGGCCGGGGCGCCTCTTATGGCTACACCTTC. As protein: CASSQGRGASYGYTF.

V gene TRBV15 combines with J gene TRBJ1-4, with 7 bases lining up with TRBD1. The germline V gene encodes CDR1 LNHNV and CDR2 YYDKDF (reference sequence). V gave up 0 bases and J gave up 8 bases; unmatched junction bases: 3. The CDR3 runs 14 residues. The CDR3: CATSRDRGKEKLFF. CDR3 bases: TGTGCCACCAGCAGAGACAGGGGGAAGGAAAAACTGTTTTTT.

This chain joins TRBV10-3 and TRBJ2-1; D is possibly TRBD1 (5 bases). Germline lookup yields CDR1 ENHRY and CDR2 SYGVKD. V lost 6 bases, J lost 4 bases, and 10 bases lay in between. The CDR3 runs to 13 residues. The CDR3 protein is CAISRQGYNEQFF. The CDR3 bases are TGTGCCATCAGCCGTCAGGGTTACAATGAGCAGTTCTTC.

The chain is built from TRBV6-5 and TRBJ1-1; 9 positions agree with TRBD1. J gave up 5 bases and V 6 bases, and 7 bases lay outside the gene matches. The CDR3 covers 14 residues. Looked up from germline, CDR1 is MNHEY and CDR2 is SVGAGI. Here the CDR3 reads CASRRDREWTEAFF. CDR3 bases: TGTGCCAGCAGACGGGACAGGGAGTGGACTGAAGCTTTCTTT.

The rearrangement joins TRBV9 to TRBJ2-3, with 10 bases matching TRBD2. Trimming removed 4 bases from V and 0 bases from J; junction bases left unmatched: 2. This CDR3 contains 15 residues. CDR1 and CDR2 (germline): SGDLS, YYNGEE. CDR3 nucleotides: TGTGCCAGCAGCTTAGCGGGGGGAAGCACAGATACGCAGTATTTT. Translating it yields CASSLAGGSTDTQYF.

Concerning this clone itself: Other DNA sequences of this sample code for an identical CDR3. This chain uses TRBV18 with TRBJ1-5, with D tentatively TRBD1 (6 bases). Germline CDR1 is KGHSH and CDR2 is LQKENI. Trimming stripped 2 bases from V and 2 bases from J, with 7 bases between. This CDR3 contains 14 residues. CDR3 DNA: TGTGCCAGCTCACCAGGGGGCGGCAATCAGCCCCAGCATTTT. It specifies CASSPGGGNQPQHF.

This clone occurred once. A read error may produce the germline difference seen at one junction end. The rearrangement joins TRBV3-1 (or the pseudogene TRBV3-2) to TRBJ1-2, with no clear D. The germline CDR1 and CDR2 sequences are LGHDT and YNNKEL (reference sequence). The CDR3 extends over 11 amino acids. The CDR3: CASSQELGRSF. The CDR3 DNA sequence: TGTGCCAGCAGCCAAGAACTCGGACGGAGCTTC.

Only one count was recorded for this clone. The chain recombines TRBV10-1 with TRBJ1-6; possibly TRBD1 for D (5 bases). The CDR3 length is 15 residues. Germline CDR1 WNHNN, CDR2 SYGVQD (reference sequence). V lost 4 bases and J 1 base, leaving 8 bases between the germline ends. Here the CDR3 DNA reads TGCGCCAGCAGTGCGGGGGTTTCCTATAATTCACCCCTCCACTTT. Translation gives CASSAGVSYNSPLHF.

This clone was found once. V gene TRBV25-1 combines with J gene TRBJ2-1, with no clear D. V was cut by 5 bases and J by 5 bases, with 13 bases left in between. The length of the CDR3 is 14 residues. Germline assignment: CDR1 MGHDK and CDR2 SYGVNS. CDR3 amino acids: CASSSPLGNNEQFF. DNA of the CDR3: TGTGCCAGCAGTTCCCCTCTTGGGAACAATGAGCAGTTCTTC.

CDR3 nucleotide sequence: TGTGCCAGTAGTATAGGCAGGGATTTGAACACTGAAGCTTTCTTT. Protein product: CASSIGRDLNTEAFF. This sequence joins TRBV19 and TRBJ1-1; the D gene is possibly TRBD1 (5 bases). Per the germline V gene, CDR1 is LNHDA and CDR2 is SQIVND (reference sequence). The ends were cut back, 1 base at V and 0 bases at J, with 9 bases in the middle. CDR3 length: 15 amino acids. Together with reference TRBV19 and TRBJ1-1, the CDR3 gives the full variable domain: DGGITQSPKYLFRKEGQNVTLSCEQNLNHDAMYWYRQDPGQGLRLIYYSQIVNDFQKGDIAEGYSVSREKKESFPLTVTSAQKNPTAFYLCASSIGRDLNTEAFFGQGTRLTVV.

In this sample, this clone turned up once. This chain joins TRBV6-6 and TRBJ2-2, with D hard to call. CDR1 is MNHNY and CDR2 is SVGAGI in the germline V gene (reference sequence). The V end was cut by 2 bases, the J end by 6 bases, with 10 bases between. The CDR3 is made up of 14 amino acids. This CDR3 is CASSYPSSPGELFF. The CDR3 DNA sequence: TGTGCCAGCAGTTACCCCTCCTCACCCGGGGAGCTGTTTTTT.

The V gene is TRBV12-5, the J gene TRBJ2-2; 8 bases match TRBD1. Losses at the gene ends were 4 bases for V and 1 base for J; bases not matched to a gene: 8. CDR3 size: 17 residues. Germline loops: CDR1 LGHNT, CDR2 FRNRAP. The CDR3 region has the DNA TGTGCTAGTGGTTCCTCCCCAGGGACAGGGAACACCGGGGAGCTGTTTTTT. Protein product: CASGSSPGTGNTGELFF.

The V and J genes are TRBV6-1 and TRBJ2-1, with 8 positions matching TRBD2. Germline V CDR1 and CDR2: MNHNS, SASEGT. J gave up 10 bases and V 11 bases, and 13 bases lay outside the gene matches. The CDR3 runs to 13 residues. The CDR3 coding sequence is TGTGCCGGGAGCGGGGGACCCTACGCGGAGCAGTTCTTC. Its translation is CAGSGGPYAEQFF.

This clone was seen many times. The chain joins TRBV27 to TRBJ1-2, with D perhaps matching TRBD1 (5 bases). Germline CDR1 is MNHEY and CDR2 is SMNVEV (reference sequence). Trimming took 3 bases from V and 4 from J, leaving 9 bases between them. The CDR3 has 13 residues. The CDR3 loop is CASSLAGSYGYTF. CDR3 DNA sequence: TGTGCCAGCAGTTTGGCAGGGTCCTATGGCTACACCTTC.

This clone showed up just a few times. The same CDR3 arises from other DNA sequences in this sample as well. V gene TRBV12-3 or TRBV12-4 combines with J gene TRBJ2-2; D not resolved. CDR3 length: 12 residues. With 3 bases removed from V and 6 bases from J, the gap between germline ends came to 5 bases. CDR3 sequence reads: CASSFLPGELFF. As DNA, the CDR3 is TGTGCCAGCAGTTTTCTTCCCGGGGAGCTGTTTTTT.

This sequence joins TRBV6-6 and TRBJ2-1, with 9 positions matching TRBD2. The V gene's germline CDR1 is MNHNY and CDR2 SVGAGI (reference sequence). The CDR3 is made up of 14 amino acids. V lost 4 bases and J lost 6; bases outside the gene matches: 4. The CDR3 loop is CASSSAGGGNEQFF. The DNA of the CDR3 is TGTGCCAGCAGTTCAGCGGGGGGCGGCAATGAGCAGTTCTTC.

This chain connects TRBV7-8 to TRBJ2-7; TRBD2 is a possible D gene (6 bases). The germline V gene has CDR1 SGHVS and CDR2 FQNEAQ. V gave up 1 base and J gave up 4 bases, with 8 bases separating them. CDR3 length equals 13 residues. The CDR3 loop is CASSLGGRYEQYF. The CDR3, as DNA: TGTGCCAGCAGCTTAGGGGGGAGGTACGAGCAGTACTTC.

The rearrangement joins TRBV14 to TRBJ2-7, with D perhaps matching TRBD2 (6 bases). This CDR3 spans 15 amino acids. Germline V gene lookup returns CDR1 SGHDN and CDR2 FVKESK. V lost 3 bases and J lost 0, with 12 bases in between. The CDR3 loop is CASSQPSVSSYEQYV. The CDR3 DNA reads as TGTGCCAGCAGCCAGCCTAGCGTGAGCTCCTACGAGCAGTACGTC.

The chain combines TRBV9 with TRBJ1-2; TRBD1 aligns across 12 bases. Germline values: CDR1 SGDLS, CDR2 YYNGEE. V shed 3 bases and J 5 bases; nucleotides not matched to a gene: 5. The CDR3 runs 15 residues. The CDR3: CASSAAGQGAYGYTF. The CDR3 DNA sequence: TGTGCCAGCAGCGCCGCGGGACAGGGGGCGTATGGCTACACCTTC.

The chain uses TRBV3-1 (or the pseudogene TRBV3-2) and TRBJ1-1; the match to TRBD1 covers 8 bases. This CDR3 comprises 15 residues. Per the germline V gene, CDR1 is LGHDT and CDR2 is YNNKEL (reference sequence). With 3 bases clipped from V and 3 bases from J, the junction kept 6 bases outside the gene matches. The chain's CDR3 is CASSHWTGSDTEAFF. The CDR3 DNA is TGTGCCAGCAGCCATTGGACAGGGAGTGACACTGAAGCTTTCTTT.

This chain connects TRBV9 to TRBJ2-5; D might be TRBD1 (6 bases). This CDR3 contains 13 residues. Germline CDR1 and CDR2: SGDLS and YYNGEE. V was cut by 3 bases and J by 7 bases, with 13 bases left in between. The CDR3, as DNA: TGTGCCAGCAGCGCACCGAGGGGGTCGACCCAGTACTTC. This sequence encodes CASSAPRGSTQYF. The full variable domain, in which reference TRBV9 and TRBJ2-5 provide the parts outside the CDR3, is DSGVTQTPKHLITATGQRVTLRCSPRSGDLSVYWYQQSLDQGLQFLIQYYNGEERAKGNILERFSAQQFPDLHSELNLSSLELGDSALYFCASSAPRGSTQYFGPGTRLLVL.

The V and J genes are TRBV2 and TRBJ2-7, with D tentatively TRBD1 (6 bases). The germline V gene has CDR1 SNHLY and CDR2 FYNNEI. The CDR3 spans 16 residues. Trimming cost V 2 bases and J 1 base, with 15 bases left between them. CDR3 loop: CASSEHLDSISYEQYV. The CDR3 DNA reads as TGTGCCAGCAGTGAACACCTGGACAGCATTTCCTACGAGCAGTACGTC.

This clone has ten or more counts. CDR3 region: CASSVVVSGELFF. The CDR3 DNA reads TGTGCCAGCAGCGTAGTTGTCTCCGGGGAGCTGTTTTTT. The genes are TRBV9 and TRBJ2-2; D gene unclear. The CDR3 runs to 13 residues. With 0 bases removed from V and 6 bases from J, the gap between germline ends came to 6 bases. Germline-derived CDR1 and CDR2 are SGDLS and YYNGEE.

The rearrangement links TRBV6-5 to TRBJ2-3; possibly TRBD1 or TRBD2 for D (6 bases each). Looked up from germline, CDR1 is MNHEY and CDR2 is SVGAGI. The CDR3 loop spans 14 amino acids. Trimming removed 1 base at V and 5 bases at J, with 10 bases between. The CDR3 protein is CASSYLGGLDTQYF. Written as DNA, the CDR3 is TGTGCCAGCAGTTACTTGGGGGGCCTAGATACGCAGTATTTT.

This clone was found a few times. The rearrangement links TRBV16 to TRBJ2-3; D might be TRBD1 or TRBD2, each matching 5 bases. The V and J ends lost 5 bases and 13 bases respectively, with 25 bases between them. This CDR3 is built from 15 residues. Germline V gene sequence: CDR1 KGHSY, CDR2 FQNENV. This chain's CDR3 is CASSGPLSWDPTEYF. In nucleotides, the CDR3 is TGTGCCAGCAGCGGACCGCTATCTTGGGACCCAACCGAGTATTTT.

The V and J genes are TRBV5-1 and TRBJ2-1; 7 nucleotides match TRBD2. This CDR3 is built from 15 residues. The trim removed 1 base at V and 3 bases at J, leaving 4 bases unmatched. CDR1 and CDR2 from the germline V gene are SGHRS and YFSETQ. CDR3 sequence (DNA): TGCGCCAGCAGCTTGAACGGGGGGAACTACAATGAGCAGTTCTTC. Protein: CASSLNGGNYNEQFF.

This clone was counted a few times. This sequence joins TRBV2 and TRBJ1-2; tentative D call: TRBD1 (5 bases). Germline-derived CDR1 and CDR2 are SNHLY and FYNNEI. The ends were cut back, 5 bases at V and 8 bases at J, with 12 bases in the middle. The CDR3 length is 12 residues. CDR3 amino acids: CASSSANRGYTF. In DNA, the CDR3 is TGTGCCAGCAGTTCTGCAAACAGGGGCTACACCTTC.

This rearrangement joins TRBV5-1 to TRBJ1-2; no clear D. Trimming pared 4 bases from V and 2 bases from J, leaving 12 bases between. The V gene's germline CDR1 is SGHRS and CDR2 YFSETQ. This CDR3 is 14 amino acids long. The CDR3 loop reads CASSLREMNYGYTF. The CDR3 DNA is TGCGCCAGCAGCCTTCGCGAGATGAACTATGGCTACACCTTC.

The CDR3 nucleotides are TGTGCCAGCAGAGCGCAGAGACGACAGCCCCAGCATTTT. It translates to CASRAQRRQPQHF. The chain combines TRBV27 with TRBJ1-5; unclear D gene. The CDR3 spans 13 residues. V was trimmed by 6 bases and J by 7 bases, leaving 13 bases between them. The germline V gene has CDR1 MNHEY and CDR2 SMNVEV (reference sequence).